This is a list of T cell receptor beta chains from one sample in a study of blood T cells in healthy people across ages. Via MiXCR, TCRdb re-called the 5' RACE reads, giving one row per CDR3 protein. The repertoire consists of 2 million or so distinct CDR3 sequences, with around half occurring once and the leading ten covering approximately 2%. The sample was blood. Receptor source: a woman aged 40 to 55 in good health. Each CDR3 is given with its conserved first and last residue. A D gene is named only where the DNA matches it firmly. The size of a clone is reported for some rows only, either as once, few or many, or as a class for expanded clones.

J	D	size	V	DNA	CDR3
TRBJ2-1	TRBD2	few	TRBV6-1	TGTGCCAGCCACCGGGGGACTAGCGGAAACAATGAGCAGTTCTTC	CASHRGTSGNNEQFF
TRBJ1-2	TRBD1	-	TRBV7-2	TGTGCCAGCAGCTTAGGGGGACAGGCGGAGGGCTACACCTTC	CASSLGGQAEGYTF
TRBJ1-2	TRBD1	-	TRBV20-1	TGCAGTGCTTCCGATGGACAGGGAGACTATGGCTACACCTTC	CSASDGQGDYGYTF
TRBJ2-5	TRBD2	once	TRBV9	TGTGCCAGCAGCATGGCTCCGAGCGGGGACCAGTACTTC	CASSMAPSGDQYF
TRBJ2-3	TRBD1	-	TRBV7-2	TGTGCCAGCAGCCCGAGGGACAGTCAGTATTTT	CASSPRDSQYF
TRBJ2-1	-	-	TRBV5-1	TGCGACAGCGGCCAGGTTTCGACCTACAATGAGCAGTTCTTC	CDSGQVSTYNEQFF
TRBJ2-7	-	-	TRBV11-2	TGTGCCAGCAGCTTAGTAGCTGGGATCATGGACGAGCAGTACTTC	CASSLVAGIMDEQYF
TRBJ1-2	-	-	TRBV29-1	TGCAGCGTTGGAGGCAGTAATGGCTACACCTTC	CSVGGSNGYTF
TRBJ2-1	-	-	TRBV5-1	TGCGCCAGCAGCTTGGGGGCAGGGGAATGGAATGAGCAGTTCTTC	CASSLGAGEWNEQFF
TRBJ1-1	TRBD1	-	TRBV29-1	TGCAGCGTTGAAGATCAGGGACAGAGACGGAACACTGAAGCTTTCTTT	CSVEDQGQRRNTEAFF
TRBJ1-5	-	few	TRBV13	TGTGCCAGCATCGGCCAAAAAGGAGGAGGCAATCAGCCCCAGCATTTT	CASIGQKGGGNQPQHF
TRBJ2-7	TRBD1	-	TRBV5-1	TGCGCCAGCAGCTCCGTCGGGACAGGGGTTTACAATGAGCAGTACTTC	CASSSVGTGVYNEQYF
TRBJ2-2	TRBD1	-	TRBV27	TGTGCCAGCAGTGACGGACAGGGGGCTAACACCGGGGAGCTGTTTTTT	CASSDGQGANTGELFF
TRBJ2-3	-	-	TRBV20-1	TGCAGTGCTAGAGCTCTTCTCGTTACGCAGTATTTT	CSARALLVTQYF
TRBJ2-5	-	few	TRBV7-9	TGTGCCAGCAGCTCGATAACAGGGCCGGAAGAGACCCAGTACTTC	CASSSITGPEETQYF
TRBJ2-1	-	-	TRBV12-3/TRBV12-4	TGTGCCAGCAGTTTAAGGTCGCTTTACAATGAGCAGTTCTTC	CASSLRSLYNEQFF
TRBJ2-2	-	-	TRBV19	TGTGCCAGTAAGGGCCCGAACACCGGGGAGCTGTTTTTT	CASKGPNTGELFF
TRBJ2-3	TRBD2	few	TRBV5-1	TGCGCCAGCAGCTTCATAGAACTAGCGGGGGGCAAAAGCACAGATACGCAGTATTTT	CASSFIELAGGKSTDTQYF
TRBJ1-1	-	few	TRBV5-1	TGCGCCAGCAGCTTGGACGGAATGAACACTGAAGCTTTCTTT	CASSLDGMNTEAFF